These 14 T cell receptor beta chains were sequenced from one sample in a study of regulatory and conventional T cells in RAG deficiency. Regulatory T cells were sorted from blood as CD4+ CD25-high CD127-low cells. Data came from immunoSEQ multiplex PCR; TCRdb stores just in-frame clones and leaves some out. This table has roughly 30,000 clones, under 95% appearing once. This sample was shared with a second study, whose subject was regulatory T cells. As that report states: Primers: 52 TRBV forward and 13 TRBJ reverse.

Source material: Tregs sorted from blood. The receptors originated from a human donor in good health.

The chain uses TRBV28 and TRBJ1-2, with 8 bases that match TRBD1. The V segment lost 10 bases and the J segment 0 bases; nucleotides outside the gene matches: 7. The CDR3 is made up of 14 amino acids. The germline V gene encodes CDR1 MDHEN and CDR2 SYDVKM. The CDR3 spells CATRTGWTNYGYTF. DNA for the CDR3: TGTGCCACCAGGACAGGGTGGACTAACTATGGCTACACCTTC.

The rearrangement joins TRBV5-1 to TRBJ1-5, with D hard to call. Per the germline V gene, CDR1 is SGHRS and CDR2 is YFSETQ. V gave up 0 bases and J gave up 9 bases, with 10 bases separating them. The CDR3 contains 13 residues. As DNA, the CDR3 is TGCGCCAGCAGCTTGGACAGTGATTTGCCCCAGCATTTT. Encoded protein: CASSLDSDLPQHF.

The gene calls are TRBV7-9 and TRBJ1-1; D ambiguous. The CDR3 consists of 12 residues. CDR1 and CDR2 (germline): SEHNR, FQNEAQ (reference sequence). V shed 4 bases and J shed 10 bases, with 13 bases lying between them. This chain's CDR3 is CASSYQGLGAFF. CDR3 bases: TGTGCCAGCAGCTACCAAGGGCTTGGAGCTTTCTTT.

The CDR3 here is CSVIGVGEKLFF. The CDR3 DNA is TGCAGCGTAATAGGGGTTGGTGAAAAACTGTTTTTT. The chain recombines TRBV29-1 with TRBJ1-4, with D tentatively TRBD1 (5 bases). This CDR3 has 12 residues. Trimming shortened V by 6 bases and J by 7 bases, and 12 bases separated the two germline ends. In germline, CDR1 is SQVTM, CDR2 ANQGSEA.

The J gene is TRBJ2-7, the V gene TRBV5-1, with no clear D. The CDR3 totals 14 residues. V lost 3 bases and J 5 bases, leaving 15 bases between the germline ends. Germline CDR1 and CDR2: SGHRS and YFSETQ. CDR3 sequence: CASSSPWGYNEQYF. The CDR3 DNA follows: TGCGCCAGCAGCTCCCCGTGGGGTTACAACGAGCAGTACTTC.

The gene calls are TRBV15 and TRBJ1-2; 7 bases are shared with TRBD1. The CDR3 is made up of 15 amino acids. After removal of 5 bases from V and 9 bases from J, the junction contained 15 bases not matched to a gene. Germline CDR1 reads LNHNV; CDR2 reads YYDKDF (reference sequence). The DNA for the CDR3 is TGTGCCACCAGCCCTCGAGGAGGGGGCGGATTGAGCTACACCTTC. The encoded protein is CATSPRGGGGLSYTF.

This rearrangement joins TRBV19 to TRBJ2-5, with D uncertain. This CDR3 spans 11 amino acids. Germline loops: CDR1 LNHDA, CDR2 SQIVND (reference sequence). V gave up 3 bases and J gave up 5 bases, with 4 bases separating them. CDR3 sequence: CASSMGETQYF. CDR3 nucleotides: TGTGCCAGTAGTATGGGGGAGACCCAGTACTTC.

The count of this clone is one. V usage is TRBV11-2 and J usage is TRBJ1-3; D might be TRBD1 (5 bases). Germline CDR1 is SGHAT and CDR2 is FQNNGV. Trimming cost V 2 bases and J 5 bases, with 19 bases left between them. The length of the CDR3 is 17 residues. The CDR3 nucleotides read TGTGCCAGCAGCTTATTTATCGGGGGAAAAGGCCGAAACACCATATATTTT. It codes for CASSLFIGGKGRNTIYF.

The V and J genes are TRBV5-4 and TRBJ2-7; tentative D call: TRBD1 (7 bases). This CDR3 comprises 15 residues. Trimming removed 0 bases at V and 2 bases at J, with 12 bases between. Germline-derived CDR1 and CDR2 are SGHNT and YYREEE (reference sequence). The CDR3 here is CASSLGQGGPYEQYF. The CDR3 DNA reads TGTGCCAGCAGCTTGGGACAGGGAGGACCCTACGAGCAGTACTTC.

This clone has just a few counts. This chain connects TRBV6-1 to TRBJ1-1; no clear D gene. Trimming took off 7 bases at V and 0 bases at J, with 9 bases between the two ends. This CDR3 region has 13 residues. Germline V gene data show CDR1 as MNHNS and CDR2 as SASEGT. In DNA form, the CDR3 reads TGTGCCAGCAAGAGGGCCTTGAACACTGAAGCTTTCTTT. Amino acid sequence: CASKRALNTEAFF.

V is TRBV19 and J is TRBJ1-2; the D is unclear. V was clipped by 6 bases and J by 4 bases, with 24 bases between them. Germline CDR1 is LNHDA and CDR2 is SQIVND (reference sequence). The CDR3 covers 17 residues. CDR3 in DNA: TGTGCCAGTAGCCCCTCATTCGGCAGGCCGGGTATCTATGGCTACACCTTC. This codes for CASSPSFGRPGIYGYTF.

The rearrangement uses TRBV6-6 and TRBJ1-2, with unresolved D. V lost 5 bases, J lost 8 bases, and 12 bases lay in between. Germline V gives CDR1 MNHNY, CDR2 SVGAGI (reference sequence). The CDR3 contains 12 residues. Here the CDR3 DNA reads TGTGCCAGCAGTCAGGTCCGGGGAGGCTACACCTTC. It yields the protein CASSQVRGGYTF.

In this sample, this clone turned up once. V gene TRBV6-6 combines with J gene TRBJ2-4, with D possibly being TRBD1 or TRBD2 (7 bases each). V lost 0 bases to trimming and J lost 6 bases, with 12 bases between them. There are 15 residues in the CDR3. Germline assignment: CDR1 MNHNY and CDR2 SVGAGI (reference sequence). CDR3 nucleotide sequence: TGTGCCAGCAGTTACTCGACAGGGAGGGGAAACATTCAGTACTTC. Amino acid sequence: CASSYSTGRGNIQYF.

V and J are TRBV11-2 and TRBJ2-3; D is undetermined. Trimming left V 0 bases short and J 8 bases short, with 3 bases between. The CDR3 length is 11 residues. Germline CDR1 reads SGHAT; CDR2 reads FQNNGV. The CDR3 bases are TGTGCCAGCAGCTTAGAGGCTACGCAGTATTTT. Translating it yields CASSLEATQYF.